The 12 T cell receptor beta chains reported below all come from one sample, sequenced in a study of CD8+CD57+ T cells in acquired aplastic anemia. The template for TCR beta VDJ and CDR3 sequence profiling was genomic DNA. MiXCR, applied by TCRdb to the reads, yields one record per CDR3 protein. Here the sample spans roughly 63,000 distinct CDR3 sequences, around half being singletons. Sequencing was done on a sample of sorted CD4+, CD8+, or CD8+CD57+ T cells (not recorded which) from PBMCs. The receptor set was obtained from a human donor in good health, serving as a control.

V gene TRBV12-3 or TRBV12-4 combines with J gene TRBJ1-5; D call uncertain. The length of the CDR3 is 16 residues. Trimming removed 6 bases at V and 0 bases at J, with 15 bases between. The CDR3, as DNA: TGTGCCAGCAGGGACGAAATTGGGTATAGCAATCAGCCCCAGCATTTT. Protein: CASRDEIGYSNQPQHF.

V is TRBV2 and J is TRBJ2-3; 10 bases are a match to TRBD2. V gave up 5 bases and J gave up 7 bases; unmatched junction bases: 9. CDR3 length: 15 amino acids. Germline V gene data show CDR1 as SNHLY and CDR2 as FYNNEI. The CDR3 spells CASSPLAGAGHTQYF. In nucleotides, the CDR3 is TGTGCCAGCAGTCCGCTAGCGGGGGCTGGGCATACGCAGTATTTT.

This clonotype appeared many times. Here the CDR3 reads CASSSSPTSGRSRLDYEQYF. The CDR3, as DNA: TGTGCCAGCAGCTCCTCCCCGACTAGCGGGAGATCTCGACTCGACTACGAGCAGTACTTC. The chain recombines TRBV7-1 with TRBJ2-7, with 12 bases matching TRBD2. TRBV7-1 is designated an ORF whose function remains uncertain. The CDR3 runs 20 residues. The V gene end was trimmed by 3 bases and the J gene end by 3 bases; junction bases not matched to a gene: 18.

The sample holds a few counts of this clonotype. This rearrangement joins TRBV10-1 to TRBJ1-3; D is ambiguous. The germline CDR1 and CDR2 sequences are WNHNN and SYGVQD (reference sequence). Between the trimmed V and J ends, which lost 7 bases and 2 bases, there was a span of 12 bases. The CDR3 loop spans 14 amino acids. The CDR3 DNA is TGCGCCAGCATAGACTTTGAAGCTGGAAACACCATATATTTT. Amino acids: CASIDFEAGNTIYF.

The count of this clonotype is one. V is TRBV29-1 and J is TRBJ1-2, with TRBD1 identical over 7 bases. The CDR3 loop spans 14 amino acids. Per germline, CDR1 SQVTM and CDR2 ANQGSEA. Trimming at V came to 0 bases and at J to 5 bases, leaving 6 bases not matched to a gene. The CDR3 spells CSVEETGNGYGYTF. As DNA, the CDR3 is TGCAGCGTTGAAGAGACAGGGAATGGTTATGGCTACACCTTC.

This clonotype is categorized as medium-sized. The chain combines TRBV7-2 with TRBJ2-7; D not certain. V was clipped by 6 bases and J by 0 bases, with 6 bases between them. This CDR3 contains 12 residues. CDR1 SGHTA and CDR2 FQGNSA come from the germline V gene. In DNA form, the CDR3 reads TGTGCCAGCAGTGGGTACTCCTACGAGCAGTACTTC. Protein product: CASSGYSYEQYF.

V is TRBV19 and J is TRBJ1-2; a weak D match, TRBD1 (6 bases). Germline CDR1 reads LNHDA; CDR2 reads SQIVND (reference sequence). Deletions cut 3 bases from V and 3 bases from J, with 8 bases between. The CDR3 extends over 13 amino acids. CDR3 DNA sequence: TGTGCCAGTAGTATCGACAGGTACTATGGCTACACCTTC. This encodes CASSIDRYYGYTF.

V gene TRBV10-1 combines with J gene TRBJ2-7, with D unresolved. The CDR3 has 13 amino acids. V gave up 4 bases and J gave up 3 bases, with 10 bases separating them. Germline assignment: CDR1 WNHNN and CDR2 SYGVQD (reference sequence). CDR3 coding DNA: TGCGCCAGCAGTGGATACAGAGACTACGAGCAGTACTTC. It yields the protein CASSGYRDYEQYF.

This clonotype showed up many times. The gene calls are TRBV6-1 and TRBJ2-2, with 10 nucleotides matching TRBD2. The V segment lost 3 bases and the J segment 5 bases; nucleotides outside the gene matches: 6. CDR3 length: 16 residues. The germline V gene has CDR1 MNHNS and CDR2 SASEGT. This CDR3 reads CASSDRAGGGTGELFF. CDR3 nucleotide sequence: TGTGCCAGCAGTGACCGAGCGGGAGGGGGGACCGGGGAGCTGTTTTTT.

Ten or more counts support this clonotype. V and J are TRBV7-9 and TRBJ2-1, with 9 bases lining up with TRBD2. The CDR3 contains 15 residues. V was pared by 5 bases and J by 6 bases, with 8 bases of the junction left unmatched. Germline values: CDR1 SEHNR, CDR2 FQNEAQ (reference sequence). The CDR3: CASSGLAGGFNEQFF. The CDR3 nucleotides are TGTGCCAGCAGCGGGCTGGCGGGAGGGTTCAATGAGCAGTTCTTC. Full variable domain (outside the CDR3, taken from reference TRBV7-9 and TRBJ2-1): DTGVSQNPRHKITKRGQNVTFRCDPISEHNRLYWYRQTLGQGPEFLTYFQNEAQLEKSRLLSDRFSAERPKGSFSTLEIQRTEQGDSAMYLCASSGLAGGFNEQFFGPGTRLTVL.

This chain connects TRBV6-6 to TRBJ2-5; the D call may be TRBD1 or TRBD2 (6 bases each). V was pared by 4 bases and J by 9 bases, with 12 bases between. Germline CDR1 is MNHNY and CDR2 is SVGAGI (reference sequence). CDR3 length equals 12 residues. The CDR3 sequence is CASSSSGEAQYF. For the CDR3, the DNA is TGTGCCAGCAGTTCGTCAGGGGAGGCCCAGTACTTC.

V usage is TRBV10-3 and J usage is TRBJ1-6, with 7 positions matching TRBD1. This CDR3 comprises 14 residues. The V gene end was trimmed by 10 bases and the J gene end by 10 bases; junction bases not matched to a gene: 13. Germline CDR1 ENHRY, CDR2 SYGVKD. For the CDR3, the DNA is TGTGCCAGCCTTTCCGGGACAGTTAACTCACCCCTCCACTTT. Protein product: CASLSGTVNSPLHF.